This T cell receptor (beta chain) came from a study of blood T cell repertoires in COVID-19. In regard to this clone: This may come from a read error, since a much larger clone is one base off.

Some clones are missing from TCRdb's copy, which holds only in-frame ones; the method was immunoSEQ multiplex PCR. The data show roughly 300,000 clones, about 85% seen once. This CDR3 is 12 amino acids long. The J segment lost 6 bases and the V segment lost 6 bases, leaving 3 bases of the junction unmatched. Germline values: CDR1 MNHEY, CDR2 SVGAGI. This TCR came from a woman in her 30s who had recovered from COVID-19. The chain carries TRBV6-5 and TRBJ2-3; 7 bases are a match to TRBD1. The source material was PBMCs or T cells enriched from blood (not recorded which). As DNA, the CDR3 is TGTGCCAGCAGCGACAGGGTGGATACGCAGTATTTT. Encoded protein: CASSDRVDTQYF.